This passage covers 27 T cell receptor beta chains from one sample sequenced in a study of T-cell memory formation after mild COVID-19 (dated by TCRdb to the early 2020s). To prepare the library, 5' RACE was applied. The reads were generated on an Illumina NovaSeq 6000. Through fastp at Q25 and MiXCR, TCRdb rebuilt clones from the public reads, retaining in-frame beta chains. Each CDR3 protein gets just one entry, which takes the most common genes and DNA from the rows behind it. Across this sample there are 250,000 to 350,000 distinct CDR3 sequences, with 15% to 20% seen only once. The top ten clonotypes cover more than 20% of the sample. Material for sequencing was PBMCs or a T cell subset sorted from them (not recorded which). These receptors came from a man aged 18 to 30 who had mild COVID-19 (a few samples of this study predate the infection). The sample titles of this study are shuffled in the database, so cell type and time point are left out; the donor was told from shared clones.

This clonotype has just a few counts. This chain uses TRBV7-2 with TRBJ2-2; no reliable D call. The V gene's germline CDR1 is SGHTA and CDR2 FQGNSA. V dropped 1 base and J dropped 3 bases, with 6 bases sitting between them. The CDR3 loop spans 14 amino acids. The CDR3 protein is CASSLDWDTGELFF. DNA of the CDR3: TGTGCCAGCAGCTTAGATTGGGACACCGGGGAGCTGTTTTTT.

This clonotype occurred a few times. V is TRBV6-1 and J is TRBJ2-7, with 8 bases fitting TRBD1. Germline CDR1 and CDR2: MNHNS and SASEGT. V trimming: 0 bases; J trimming: 2 bases; junction bases outside the gene matches: 12. This CDR3 is built from 18 residues. In nucleotides, the CDR3 is TGTGCCAGCAGTGAAGCGCTTCAGTGGGACAGGCGACCCTACGAGCAGTACTTC. It yields the protein CASSEALQWDRRPYEQYF.

This clonotype was detected only a few times. V and J are TRBV7-2 and TRBJ2-3; D not certain. Per the germline V gene, CDR1 is SGHTA and CDR2 is FQGNSA. The CDR3 is 14 residues long. V lost 1 base to trimming and J lost 2 bases, with 7 bases between them. In DNA, the CDR3 is TGTGCCAGCAGCTTAGTAACCTACACAGATACGCAGTATTTT. Translated, it gives CASSLVTYTDTQYF.

This clonotype was detected ten times or more. The chain uses TRBV5-1 and TRBJ2-3; no definite D call. Trimming took off 5 bases at V and 4 bases at J, with 11 bases between the two ends. Per germline, CDR1 SGHRS and CDR2 YFSETQ. This CDR3 has 13 residues. CDR3 nucleotide sequence: TGCGCCAGCAGTTATTGGGGTTCAGATACGCAGTATTTT. This codes for CASSYWGSDTQYF. Drawing the rest from reference TRBV5-1 and TRBJ2-3, the complete variable domain is KAGVTQTPRYLIKTRGQQVTLSCSPISGHRSVSWYQQTPGQGLQFLFEYFSETQRNKGNFPGRFSGRQFSNSRSEMNVSTLELGDSALYLCASSYWGSDTQYFGPGTRLTVL.

This clonotype has just a few counts. The J gene is TRBJ1-2, the V gene TRBV29-1; 8 bases align to TRBD1. Germline V CDR1 and CDR2: SQVTM, ANQGSEA. V shed 5 bases, J shed 7 bases, and the junction held 6 bases outside the gene matches. The CDR3 consists of 12 residues. CDR3 residues: CSVQPGGRGYTF. The DNA of the CDR3 is TGCAGCGTTCAGCCAGGGGGCCGTGGCTACACCTTC.

This clonotype has ten or more counts. The V gene is TRBV20-1, the J gene TRBJ1-2; TRBD1 agrees at 8 bases. Unmatched junction bases numbered 8, after V lost 0 bases and J lost 8 bases. Germline assignment: CDR1 DFQATT and CDR2 SNEGSKA (reference sequence). CDR3 length equals 14 residues. CDR3 nucleotide sequence: TGCAGTGCTAGAGACTACCAGGGGGCTCAAGGCTACACCTTC. Protein sequence: CSARDYQGAQGYTF.

This clonotype was observed a few times. An end of the junction differs from the germline gene, which may be a read error. The rearrangement links TRBV7-2 to TRBJ2-1; tentatively, D is TRBD1 or TRBD2 (7 bases each). The CDR3 length is 16 residues. CDR1 SGHTA and CDR2 FQGNSA come from the germline V gene. The CDR3 bases are TGTGCCAGCAGTTTAGGGGGGGGACAGTCCTACAATGAGCAGTTCTTC. It translates to CASSLGGGQSYNEQFF.

This clonotype was observed a few times. The CDR3 sequence: CASSLTSSVGTQYF. DNA for the CDR3: TGTGCCAGCAGCTTGACTAGTTCGGTTGGTACGCAGTATTTT. The rearrangement uses TRBV5-6 and TRBJ2-3, with D possibly being TRBD2 (5 bases). V lost 1 base and J lost 8, with 14 bases in between. The CDR3 is 14 amino acids. Looked up from germline, CDR1 is SGHDT and CDR2 is YYEEEE.

The V gene is TRBV11-2, the J gene TRBJ2-7, with 8 bases that match TRBD1. The germline V gene encodes CDR1 SGHAT and CDR2 FQNNGV. The length of the CDR3 is 16 residues. Trimming removed 3 bases from V and 2 bases from J; junction bases left unmatched: 9. CDR3 sequence: CASSLGRDRIPYEQYF. In DNA, the CDR3 is TGTGCCAGCAGCTTGGGAAGGGACAGGATCCCCTACGAGCAGTACTTC.

The chain is built from TRBV24-1 and TRBJ1-1, with D unresolved. V was cut by 4 bases and J by 4 bases, with 6 bases left in between. Germline V gives CDR1 KGHDR, CDR2 SFDVKD. This CDR3 has 12 residues. CDR3 sequence: CATSEGGTEAFF. The CDR3 DNA reads TGTGCCACCAGTGAGGGAGGCACTGAAGCTTTCTTT.

This clonotype was recorded a few times. The rearrangement links TRBV6-6 to TRBJ2-3; D is ambiguous. Germline lookup yields CDR1 MNHNY and CDR2 SVGAGI (reference sequence). CDR3 size: 12 residues. V lost 4 bases and J 5 bases, leaving 7 bases between the germline ends. The DNA for the CDR3 is TGTGCCAGCAGTTCAAACGGAGATACGCAGTATTTT. Encoded protein: CASSSNGDTQYF.

Here the CDR3 reads CASTPGQGVTEAFF. In nucleotides, the CDR3 is TGTGCCAGTACCCCCGGACAAGGAGTCACTGAAGCTTTCTTT. The chain combines TRBV19 with TRBJ1-1; possible D gene TRBD1, 5 bases. V was pared by 7 bases and J by 4 bases, with 16 bases between. Germline assignment: CDR1 LNHDA and CDR2 SQIVND (reference sequence). CDR3 size: 14 residues.

The chain links TRBV6-1 to TRBJ2-1; D is uncertain. Germline V gene sequence: CDR1 MNHNS, CDR2 SASEGT. This CDR3 has 14 residues. V lost 1 base to trimming and J lost 4 bases, with 8 bases between them. In nucleotides, the CDR3 is TGTGCCAGCAGTGAAGGGAAGGGATACAATGAGCAGTTCTTC. It yields the protein CASSEGKGYNEQFF.

A few counts support this clonotype. This sequence joins TRBV6-1 and TRBJ2-7, with 7 bases lining up with TRBD1. The germline V gene encodes CDR1 MNHNS and CDR2 SASEGT. This CDR3 has 14 residues. J was trimmed by 2 bases and V by 5 bases; bases with no gene match: 6. CDR3 loop: CASSIGQGAYEQYF. The CDR3 DNA is TGTGCCAGCAGTATCGGGCAGGGGGCCTACGAGCAGTACTTC.

The chain uses TRBV7-9 and TRBJ2-3; D is unresolved. Looked up from germline, CDR1 is SEHNR and CDR2 is FQNEAQ (reference sequence). The CDR3 totals 13 residues. Trimming shortened V by 5 bases and J by 0 bases, and 6 bases separated the two germline ends. In nucleotides, the CDR3 is TGTGCCAGCAGCCCCTTTAGCACAGATACGCAGTATTTT. This codes for CASSPFSTDTQYF.

As DNA, the CDR3 is TGCGCCAGCAGCCTGGGGACAGGGGGATTTAGTGAGCAGTTCTTC. Encoded protein: CASSLGTGGFSEQFF. The chain joins TRBV4-3 to TRBJ2-1, with 11 bases matching TRBD1. The germline CDR1 and CDR2 sequences are LGHNA and YSLEER. The CDR3 consists of 15 residues. V lost 4 bases, J lost 9 bases, and 8 bases stayed unmatched.

This clonotype was counted a few times. This chain uses TRBV13 with TRBJ2-3; 7 nucleotides align to TRBD1. CDR3 length: 15 residues. Germline loops: CDR1 PRHDT, CDR2 FYEKMQ (reference sequence). V lost 5 bases, J lost 9 bases, and 14 bases stayed unmatched. CDR3 sequence: CASSTRTGSTGTQYF. In DNA form, the CDR3 reads TGTGCCAGCAGCACCCGGACAGGTAGCACAGGGACGCAGTATTTT.

This chain uses TRBV7-2 with TRBJ2-7; 7 bases are a match to TRBD2. CDR1 SGHTA and CDR2 FQGNSA come from the germline V gene. The CDR3 is made up of 14 amino acids. Trimming removed 5 bases from V and 4 bases from J; junction bases left unmatched: 8. The CDR3 nucleotides are TGTGCCAGCAGCGACGTGGGGGGGGTTTACGAGCAGTACGTC. Its translation: CASSDVGGVYEQYV.

There are a few counts of this clonotype. In DNA form, the CDR3 reads TGTGCCAGCAGACCTTTAGACAGGGAGGAGAGCATTCAGTACTTC. It specifies CASRPLDREESIQYF. The chain carries TRBV7-9 and TRBJ2-4; weak D call: TRBD1 (7 bases). The CDR3 runs 15 residues. Germline V CDR1 and CDR2: SEHNR, FQNEAQ (reference sequence). V was pared by 6 bases and J by 9 bases, with 21 bases between.

On this clonotype: A much larger clone differs by one base, so this may be a read error. The V and J genes are TRBV7-2 and TRBJ2-5; no reliable D call. Germline V lookup: CDR1 SGHTA, CDR2 FQGNSA. Trimming shortened V by 3 bases and J by 3 bases, and 5 bases separated the two germline ends. This CDR3 spans 12 amino acids. CDR3 coding DNA: TGTGCCAGCAGCTTCTGGGAAGAGACCCAGTACTTC. As protein: CASSFWEETQYF.

This clonotype was counted between two and nine times. This chain connects TRBV9 to TRBJ2-2; a possible D gene is TRBD1 (5 bases). Germline V gene lookup returns CDR1 SGDLS and CDR2 YYNGEE. CDR3 length equals 15 residues. The V end was cut by 4 bases, the J end by 7 bases, with 17 bases between. CDR3: CASSPVMGPHGELFF. In DNA form, the CDR3 reads TGTGCCAGCAGCCCCGTCATGGGGCCCCACGGGGAGCTGTTTTTT.

This clonotype was seen more than once but under ten times. This chain joins TRBV4-3 and TRBJ2-5; no firm D call. Trimming removed 1 base at V and 2 bases at J, with 8 bases between. This CDR3 region has 14 residues. Germline CDR1 LGHNA, CDR2 YSLEER. The CDR3: CASSQVAAQETQYF. The DNA of the CDR3 is TGCGCCAGCAGCCAAGTGGCGGCGCAAGAGACCCAGTACTTC.

This clonotype was counted only a few times. The chain uses TRBV12-3 or TRBV12-4 and TRBJ2-1, with 14 positions matching TRBD2. There are 15 residues in the CDR3. The V gene end was trimmed by 6 bases and the J gene end by 7 bases; junction bases not matched to a gene: 5. The CDR3 loop reads CASSQTSGGGNEQFF. The CDR3 region has the DNA TGTGCCAGCAGCCAGACTAGCGGGGGGGGTAATGAGCAGTTCTTC.

The chain is built from TRBV9 and TRBJ2-1; D uncertain. The V gene lost 0 bases and the J gene lost 2 bases, with 9 bases spanning the gap. The CDR3 extends over 15 amino acids. The V gene's germline CDR1 is SGDLS and CDR2 YYNGEE. The CDR3 loop reads CASSVAASAYNEQFF. The CDR3 DNA follows: TGTGCCAGCAGCGTAGCGGCTTCGGCCTACAATGAGCAGTTCTTC. The variable domain in full, with the rest retrieved from reference TRBV9 and TRBJ2-1, is DSGVTQTPKHLITATGQRVTLRCSPRSGDLSVYWYQQSLDQGLQFLIQYYNGEERAKGNILERFSAQQFPDLHSELNLSSLELGDSALYFCASSVAASAYNEQFFGPGTRLTVL.

The rearrangement joins TRBV28 to TRBJ1-2; TRBD1 is a possible D gene (6 bases). CDR1 is MDHEN and CDR2 is SYDVKM in the germline V gene. V dropped 5 bases and J dropped 8 bases, with 12 bases sitting between them. The CDR3 extends over 12 amino acids. The CDR3 here is CASSLTGTGYTF. The CDR3, as DNA: TGTGCCAGCAGTCTTACAGGGACCGGCTACACCTTC.

This clonotype was seen more than once but under ten times. The chain joins TRBV7-2 to TRBJ2-1, with TRBD2 identical over 9 bases. Per germline, CDR1 SGHTA and CDR2 FQGNSA. Germline trimming cut 5 bases from V and 0 bases from J; bases unmatched to any gene: 5. The CDR3 is made up of 16 amino acids. This CDR3 is CASSPQRGASYNEQFF. In DNA form, the CDR3 reads TGTGCCAGCAGCCCCCAGCGGGGGGCCTCCTACAATGAGCAGTTCTTC.

V usage is TRBV5-6 and J usage is TRBJ2-1, with 9 bases fitting TRBD1. V shed 2 bases and J 9 bases; nucleotides not matched to a gene: 9. Germline CDR1 is SGHDT and CDR2 is YYEEEE. This CDR3 has 15 amino acids. CDR3 bases: TGTGCCAGCAGCTTCCCGGACAGGGGATACGGTGAGCAGTTCTTC. Its protein product is CASSFPDRGYGEQFF.